These 32 T cell receptor beta chains came from one sample sequenced in a study of OX40 agonist ivuxolimab in advanced cancers. Produced via immunoSEQ multiplex PCR; TCRdb's table is partial and in-frame only. The table lists some 58,000 clones, approximately 80% of them singletons. The sequencing here drew on CD4+ or CD8+ T cells sorted from blood, taken in a trial of the OX40 agonist ivuxolimab. The source of these receptors is an adult with an advanced solid tumor such as melanoma, head and neck, liver or kidney cancer.

The V call is TRBV2, the J call TRBJ1-1; D unresolved. The V gene's germline CDR1 is SNHLY and CDR2 FYNNEI. The CDR3 loop spans 13 amino acids. V gave up 7 bases and J gave up 4 bases, with 13 bases separating them. CDR3 bases: TGTGCCAGCAATGAGGGCTTGGGCACTGAAGCTTTCTTT. Encoded protein: CASNEGLGTEAFF.

The rearrangement links TRBV7-2 to TRBJ1-2, with 11 nucleotides matching TRBD1. Germline V gene lookup returns CDR1 SGHTA and CDR2 FQGNSA. The CDR3 runs to 17 residues. Losses at the gene ends were 3 bases for V and 5 bases for J; bases not matched to a gene: 11. CDR3 sequence: CASSFTSGTGGQYGYTF. The CDR3 DNA follows: TGTGCCAGCAGCTTCACCTCCGGGACAGGGGGTCAATATGGCTACACCTTC.

This clone showed up just a few times. This chain links TRBV18 with TRBJ2-5; 7 bases match TRBD2. Trimming took 4 bases from V and 5 from J; bases not matched to a gene: 16. Germline CDR1 reads KGHSH; CDR2 reads LQKENI. CDR3 length equals 17 residues. The CDR3 spells CASSRASGQFHGETQYF. The CDR3 DNA sequence: TGTGCCAGCTCACGGGCTAGCGGACAATTCCACGGGGAGACCCAGTACTTC.

The J gene is TRBJ2-2, the V gene TRBV29-1; D is unresolved. Germline loops: CDR1 SQVTM, CDR2 ANQGSEA. The CDR3 consists of 13 residues. V lost 2 bases and J lost 0, with 4 bases in between. In DNA form, the CDR3 reads TGCAGCGTTGAACCACCGAACACCGGGGAGCTGTTTTTT. It specifies CSVEPPNTGELFF.

This chain uses TRBV21-1 with TRBJ2-1; TRBD2, the D gene given by the table, was not confirmed from the DNA. TRBV21-1 is listed as a pseudogene. The CDR3 is made up of 16 amino acids. CDR3 sequence reads: CASRWLLTSGNDEQFF. The CDR3 DNA reads as TGTGCCAGCAGATGGTTGTTGACTAGCGGGAACGATGAGCAGTTCTTC.

The chain uses TRBV27 and TRBJ1-2; 12 bases map to TRBD1. There are 16 residues in the CDR3. Germline V gene sequence: CDR1 MNHEY, CDR2 SMNVEV (reference sequence). With 0 bases clipped from V and 9 bases from J, the junction kept 8 bases outside the gene matches. In nucleotides, the CDR3 is TGTGCCAGCAGTTTATCCTCGGGACAGGGGGCGCTTAGCTACACCTTC. It encodes CASSLSSGQGALSYTF.

In its sample, this clone was seen a few times. The CDR3 is CASSLSGQGGEKLFF. The CDR3 DNA reads TGTGCCAGCTCACTCTCCGGACAGGGAGGCGAAAAACTGTTTTTT. V and J are TRBV18 and TRBJ1-4, with 8 nucleotides matching TRBD1. The germline V gene encodes CDR1 KGHSH and CDR2 LQKENI. The V and J ends lost 4 bases and 8 bases, in that order; junction bases with no gene match: 9. The length of the CDR3 is 15 residues.

This chain joins TRBV6-5 and TRBJ2-6; unclear D gene. This CDR3 has 14 amino acids. V was cut by 8 bases and J by 5 bases, with 13 bases left in between. CDR1 and CDR2 from the germline V gene are MNHEY and SVGAGI. This chain's CDR3 is CASLSDPRANVLTF. The CDR3 region has the DNA TGTGCCAGCCTTTCTGATCCAAGGGCCAACGTCCTGACTTTC.

V usage is TRBV5-5 and J usage is TRBJ1-2; D is uncertain. Per germline, CDR1 SGHKS and CDR2 YYEKEE (reference sequence). V was shortened by 0 bases and J by 4 bases, with 13 bases between the two germline ends. CDR3 length: 15 amino acids. DNA for the CDR3: TGTGCCAGCAGCTTGGCCGGTCCTGCGGCCTATGGCTACACCTTC. Encoded protein: CASSLAGPAAYGYTF.

CDR3 in amino acids: CASSVRAEGYTF. In nucleotides, the CDR3 is TGTGCCAGCAGTGTGCGAGCTGAGGGCTACACCTTC. J is TRBJ1-2 and V is TRBV2; D remains unclear. CDR3 size: 12 residues. CDR1 and CDR2 from the germline V gene are SNHLY and FYNNEI. Trimming cost V 4 bases and J 8 bases, with 11 bases left between them.

The CDR3 here is CARGAGTPEAFF. CDR3 nucleotide sequence: TGTGCCAGGGGCGCGGGGACCCCTGAAGCTTTCTTT. The chain links TRBV2 to TRBJ1-1; possible D gene TRBD1, 5 bases. Trimming took off 9 bases at V and 6 bases at J, with 14 bases between the two ends. The CDR3 is 12 residues long. Germline loops: CDR1 SNHLY, CDR2 FYNNEI.

The chain recombines TRBV18 with TRBJ2-7; D possibly matches TRBD1 or TRBD2 (5 bases each). Trimming pared 6 bases from V and 3 bases from J, leaving 15 bases between. Germline assignment: CDR1 KGHSH and CDR2 LQKENI. This CDR3 region has 14 residues. CDR3 bases: TGTGCCAGCTCCCCTATGGGACCGAACTACGAGCAGTACGTC. Translation gives CASSPMGPNYEQYV.

This clone has just a few counts. This chain joins TRBV6-5 and TRBJ1-4; possible D gene TRBD1, 5 bases. The V gene lost 5 bases and the J gene lost 4 bases, with 11 bases spanning the gap. Per germline, CDR1 MNHEY and CDR2 SVGAGI. This CDR3 comprises 14 residues. The CDR3: CASSIQGNNEKLFF. CDR3 in DNA: TGTGCCAGCAGTATCCAGGGTAATAATGAAAAACTGTTTTTT.

This sequence joins TRBV7-9 and TRBJ1-4; a weak D match, TRBD1 (6 bases). Trimming took 5 bases from V and 5 from J, leaving 18 bases between them. Per germline, CDR1 SEHNR and CDR2 FQNEAQ (reference sequence). CDR3 length equals 16 residues. The CDR3 here is CASSLRRAGENEKLFF. Written as DNA, the CDR3 is TGTGCCAGCAGCCTACGGAGGGCAGGGGAAAATGAAAAACTGTTTTTT.

CDR3 nucleotide sequence: TGCGCCAGCAGCCAAGATCTTGAAGATGGCTACACCTTC. As protein: CASSQDLEDGYTF. The J gene is TRBJ1-2, the V gene TRBV4-3; D uncertain. The germline V and J ends were trimmed by 0 bases and 6 bases, with 8 bases remaining between them. CDR1 LGHNA and CDR2 YSLEER come from the germline V gene. CDR3 length: 13 residues.

This clone was detected only once. The chain couples TRBV30 to TRBJ2-7; a possible D gene is TRBD1 (5 bases). Per germline, CDR1 GTSNPN and CDR2 SVGIG (reference sequence). V was shortened by 1 base and J by 2 bases, with 12 bases between the two germline ends. The CDR3 loop spans 14 amino acids. CDR3 sequence: CAWSGGRAAYEQYF. CDR3 DNA sequence: TGTGCCTGGAGTGGGGGCAGGGCCGCCTACGAGCAGTACTTC.

This clone occurred a few times. This chain connects TRBV15 to TRBJ1-3, with D hard to call. CDR1 LNHNV and CDR2 YYDKDF come from the germline V gene (reference sequence). The CDR3 consists of 16 residues. V gave up 0 bases and J gave up 1 base, with 10 bases separating them. CDR3 in amino acids: CATSRDPQVSGNTIYF. The CDR3 DNA reads as TGTGCCACCAGCAGAGATCCTCAGGTGTCTGGAAACACCATATATTTT.

The genes are TRBV30 and TRBJ1-1, with 10 bases that match TRBD1. The germline V gene has CDR1 GTSNPN and CDR2 SVGIG (reference sequence). V lost 5 bases to trimming and J lost 7 bases; unmatched junction nucleotides: 7. The CDR3 spans 13 residues. The CDR3 loop is CAWLRQGASEAFF. DNA of the CDR3: TGTGCCTGGTTAAGACAGGGGGCAAGTGAAGCTTTCTTT.

The chain links TRBV18 to TRBJ2-7; 7 bases fit TRBD2. Unmatched junction bases numbered 11, after V lost 3 bases and J lost 6 bases. In germline, CDR1 is KGHSH, CDR2 LQKENI. This CDR3 is 15 amino acids long. The CDR3 region is CASSPNTGQRGEQYF. The CDR3 region has the DNA TGTGCCAGCTCACCGAACACAGGTCAGCGGGGCGAGCAGTACTTC.

V usage is TRBV4-3 and J usage is TRBJ2-3; D gene uncertain. V gave up 5 bases and J gave up 0 bases, with 6 bases separating them. CDR1 is LGHNA, CDR2 YSLEER, per germline. The CDR3 sequence is 13 residues long. CDR3 DNA: TGCGCCAGCAGCTTGCTAAGCACAGATACGCAGTATTTT. Its protein is CASSLLSTDTQYF.

V is TRBV10-3 and J is TRBJ1-5, with 10 bases that match TRBD1. V was pared by 4 bases and J by 4 bases, with 4 bases of the junction left unmatched. The CDR3 length is 15 residues. Germline V gives CDR1 ENHRY, CDR2 SYGVKD. CDR3 bases: TGTGCCATCAGTGTGGGACAGGGGCTTAATCAGCCCCAGCATTTT. This encodes CAISVGQGLNQPQHF.

The rearrangement joins TRBV9 to TRBJ2-7; D call uncertain. Trimming left V 4 bases short and J 6 bases short, with 29 bases between. The CDR3 has 18 residues. From germline, CDR1 is SGDLS and CDR2 YYNGEE. This chain's CDR3 is CASSPPTPCGPPYSEQYV. The CDR3 bases are TGTGCCAGCAGCCCCCCCACCCCCTGTGGGCCCCCTTATTCCGAGCAGTACGTC.

The V and J genes are TRBV7-2 and TRBJ2-3; 10 bases align to TRBD1. Germline V gene lookup returns CDR1 SGHTA and CDR2 FQGNSA. The CDR3 has 15 amino acids. The trim removed 6 bases at V and 4 bases at J, leaving 7 bases unmatched. The CDR3 coding sequence is TGTGCCAGCAGGGGACAGGGGAGCTTTGCAGATACGCAGTATTTT. Translation gives CASRGQGSFADTQYF. Using reference TRBV7-2 and TRBJ2-3 for the parts outside the CDR3, the full variable domain is GAGVSQSPSNKVTEKGKDVELRCDPISGHTALYWYRQSLGQGLEFLIYFQGNSAPDKSGLPSDRFSAERTGGSVSTLTIQRTQQEDSAVYLCASRGQGSFADTQYFGPGTRLTVL.

The genes are TRBV15 and TRBJ2-7, with D perhaps TRBD2 (6 bases). Trimming stripped 1 base from V and 7 bases from J, with 17 bases between. Germline CDR1 is LNHNV and CDR2 is YYDKDF (reference sequence). The CDR3 has 15 amino acids. The DNA for the CDR3 is TGTGCCACCAGCAGAGGGAGGGTGCGGGCGGAGGAGCAGTACTTC. It translates to CATSRGRVRAEEQYF.

The chain joins TRBV6-5 to TRBJ1-5; D is unresolved. This CDR3 has 13 residues. CDR1 MNHEY and CDR2 SVGAGI come from the germline V gene. The V end lost 6 bases, the J end lost 8 bases, and 14 bases lay between the germline ends. The CDR3 sequence is CASRRTVNEPQHF. The DNA for the CDR3 is TGTGCCAGCAGACGTACAGTGAATGAGCCCCAGCATTTT.

This chain links TRBV7-9 with TRBJ1-5; no clear D. This CDR3 is 13 amino acids long. The germline gives CDR1 SEHNR, CDR2 FQNEAQ (reference sequence). With 4 bases removed from V and 9 bases from J, the gap between germline ends came to 13 bases. The DNA for the CDR3 is TGTGCCAGCAGCTATGGCTCGGACCGGCCCCAGCATTTT. Amino acids: CASSYGSDRPQHF.

The rearrangement joins TRBV11-3 to TRBJ2-3; the D gene is possibly TRBD2 (5 bases). Germline V lookup: CDR1 SGHNT, CDR2 YENEEA. This CDR3 comprises 14 residues. Between the trimmed V and J ends, which lost 5 bases and 0 bases, there was a span of 9 bases. CDR3 sequence: CASSPRTSTDTQYF. The DNA of the CDR3 is TGTGCCAGCAGCCCGAGGACTAGCACAGATACGCAGTATTTT.

The V gene is TRBV5-1, the J gene TRBJ2-2, with 8 bases aligning to TRBD2. Germline values: CDR1 SGHRS, CDR2 YFSETQ. This CDR3 has 16 residues. Trimming took 4 bases from V and 6 from J; bases not matched to a gene: 11. The CDR3 DNA is TGCGCCAGCAGCCGAGGTGATAGCGGGATGGCCGGGGAGCTGTTTTTT. It yields the protein CASSRGDSGMAGELFF.

CDR3 sequence: CATSFDREPYNEQFF. In DNA form, the CDR3 reads TGTGCCACCAGCTTTGACAGGGAACCCTACAATGAGCAGTTCTTC. The J gene is TRBJ2-1, the V gene TRBV15; 7 positions agree with TRBD1. CDR3 size: 15 residues. The ends lost 5 bases at V and 2 bases at J; junction bases unmatched: 6. Germline V gene sequence: CDR1 LNHNV, CDR2 YYDKDF (reference sequence).

The chain joins TRBV28 to TRBJ1-5; D is undetermined. V shed 5 bases and J shed 0 bases, with 17 bases lying between them. Germline loops: CDR1 MDHEN, CDR2 SYDVKM. The CDR3 is 17 amino acids. The CDR3 loop is CASSTMGRVRSNQPQHF. CDR3 sequence (DNA): TGTGCCAGCAGTACTATGGGAAGGGTGCGTAGCAATCAGCCCCAGCATTTT.

The chain combines TRBV6-5 with TRBJ2-2; D remains unclear. Trimming took 6 bases from V and 4 from J, leaving 9 bases between them. The V gene's germline CDR1 is MNHEY and CDR2 SVGAGI. The CDR3 spans 13 residues. CDR3 DNA: TGTGCCAGCAGCCCACAGCTCACCGGGGAGCTGTTTTTT. As protein: CASSPQLTGELFF.

CDR3 region: CASSQDDGVAYGYTF. The CDR3 DNA sequence: TGTGCCAGCAGCCAAGATGATGGGGTCGCGTATGGCTACACCTTC. The chain employs TRBV14 and TRBJ1-2; D uncertain. Trimming removed 0 bases from V and 5 bases from J, with 13 bases in between. Germline V gives CDR1 SGHDN, CDR2 FVKESK. The CDR3 sequence is 15 residues long.